The source of this T cell receptor beta chain is a study of cytomegalovirus exposure and HLA in healthy donors. The PCR had 60 Vbeta and 13 Jbeta primers. The protocol was immunoSEQ multiplex PCR, while the TCRdb copy is restricted to in-frame clones and leaves out a portion. In the table there are 180,000 or so clones, approximately 82% of which are singletons. The CDR3 loop spans 17 amino acids. V shed 1 base and J 0 bases; nucleotides not matched to a gene: 10. CDR1 and CDR2 (germline): SGHNT, YYREEE (reference sequence). Notes on this clone: Antigen: not known.

Study-wide findings and caveats: A later analysis showed that HLA-associated TCR beta chains had undergone more clonal expansion than equally common others. There were some public TCRs occurring in many donors, but most TCR sequences were rare.

The sample consisted of PBMCs. V and J are TRBV5-4 and TRBJ2-7, with TRBD2 matching 7 bases. The sequence was obtained from a woman in her thirties or forties in good health and CMV-seropositive. Here the CDR3 DNA reads TGTGCCAGCAGCTTGTCGTGGGGCGGGAGACTCTCCTACGAGCAGTACTTC. Its protein is CASSLSWGGRLSYEQYF. The whole variable domain, remainder taken from reference TRBV5-4 and TRBJ2-7, is ETGVTQSPTHLIKTRGQQVTLRCSSQSGHNTVSWYQQALGQGPQFIFQYYREEENGRGNFPPRFSGLQFPNYSSELNVNALELDDSALYLCASSLSWGGRLSYEQYFGPGTRLTVT.